This TCR beta chain was identified during a study of T cell repertoires in cytomegalovirus infection. Study-level background: Public TCR beta signatures marked donors with CMV infection and the matching HLA. Study-wide points: Predominance within the ex vivo response was attributable to HLA-C-restricted CMV-specific TCR beta clonotypes. Cumulative frequency of public TCR beta families picked out carriers of CMV plus the relevant HLA.

TCRdb recomputed calls from the reads with MiXCR, one row per CDR3 protein. This table holds some 350,000 distinct CDR3 sequences, around a sixth found once. The J segment lost 5 bases and the V segment lost 8 bases, leaving 6 bases of the junction unmatched. Germline V gene sequence: CDR1 SGHTA, CDR2 FQGNSA. The CDR3 totals 13 residues. This clonotype has a count of ten or more. Its antigen is not known. The genes are TRBV7-2 and TRBJ2-1, with TRBD1 matching 7 bases. The receptor was derived from a human donor in good health (CMV status not recorded). Some clones in this sample may be carry-over from other donors' samples. Material: PBMCs. CDR3 nucleotide sequence: TGTGCCAGCTCAAACAGGGGAAACAATGAGCAGTTCTTC. Translating gives CASSNRGNNEQFF.